This TCR beta chain emerged from a study of blood T cell repertoires in COVID-19. Overall study: COVID-19 samples, acute and convalescent, were from the United States, Italy and Spain. Sources were T cells, B-cell-depleted T cells, or PBMCs; the material itself was cDNA or gDNA.

The CDR3 totals 16 residues. Germline loops: CDR1 LGHNA, CDR2 YNFKEQ. V lost 0 bases, J lost 4 bases, and 5 bases stayed unmatched. As regards this clone: This same CDR3 is encoded by further DNA sequences in the sample.

The method was immunoSEQ multiplex PCR; TCRdb's version includes in-frame clones alone and lacks a portion of them. The repertoire holds under 55,000 clones, with over 85% as singletons. The sample was peripheral blood. J is TRBJ2-7 and V is TRBV4-2; 11 bases fit TRBD2. This sequence was found in a human donor in a cohort sampled during active COVID-19. In DNA, the CDR3 is TGTGCCAGCAGCCAAGATACTAGCGGGAGCCTATACGAGCAGTACTTC. As protein: CASSQDTSGSLYEQYF.